This T cell receptor beta chain was sequenced for a study of blood T cell repertoires in COVID-19. Study in general: Collection of acute and convalescent COVID-19 samples took place in the United States, Italy and Spain. Sources were T cells, B-cell-depleted T cells, or PBMCs; the material itself was cDNA or gDNA.

V shed 7 bases and J 2 bases; nucleotides not matched to a gene: 13. This CDR3 is built from 16 residues. Per the germline V gene, CDR1 is MNHEY and CDR2 is SMNVEV (reference sequence). This clone was detected ten times or more. As processed by the authors: Cell counts per sample came from amplifying reference gene primers. Only in-frame clones appear in the TCRdb table, and some are missing; sequencing was by immunoSEQ multiplex PCR. V, J and clone size were drawn from that table, and D and trimming were deduced from the DNA. The sample shows about 340,000 clones, around 82% of them seen only once. Sequenced sample: peripheral blood. The sequence derives from a man between 25 and 39 years old with active or convalescent COVID-19. The rearrangement links TRBV27 to TRBJ1-2; 7 positions agree with TRBD1. The CDR3 DNA reads TGTGCCAGCACACGTAAGACCCAGACAGGGAACTATGGCTACACCTTC. Translating gives CASTRKTQTGNYGYTF.